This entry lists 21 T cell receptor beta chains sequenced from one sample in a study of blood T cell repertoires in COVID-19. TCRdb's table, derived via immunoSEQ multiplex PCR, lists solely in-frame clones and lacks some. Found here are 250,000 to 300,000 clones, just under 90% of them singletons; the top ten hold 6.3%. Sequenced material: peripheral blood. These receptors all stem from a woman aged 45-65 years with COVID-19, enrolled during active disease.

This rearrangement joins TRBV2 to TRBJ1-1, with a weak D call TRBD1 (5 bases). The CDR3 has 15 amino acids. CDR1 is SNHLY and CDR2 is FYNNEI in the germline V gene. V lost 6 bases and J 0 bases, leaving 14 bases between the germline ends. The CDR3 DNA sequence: TGTGCCAGCAGCGGTAGTCCAGGGCTGAACACTGAAGCTTTCTTT. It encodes CASSGSPGLNTEAFF.

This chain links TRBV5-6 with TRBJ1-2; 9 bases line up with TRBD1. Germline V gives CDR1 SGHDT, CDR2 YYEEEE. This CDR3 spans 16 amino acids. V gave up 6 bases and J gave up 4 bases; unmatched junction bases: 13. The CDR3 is CASTIDPGTGTYGYTF. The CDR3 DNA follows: TGTGCCAGCACCATCGACCCCGGGACAGGGACCTATGGCTACACCTTC.

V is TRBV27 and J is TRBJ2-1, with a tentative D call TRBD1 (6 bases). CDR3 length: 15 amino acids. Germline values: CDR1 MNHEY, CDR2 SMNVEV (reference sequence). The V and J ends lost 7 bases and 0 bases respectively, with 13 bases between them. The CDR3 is CASTPDSFSYNEQFF. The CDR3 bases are TGTGCCAGCACCCCGGACAGCTTCTCCTACAATGAGCAGTTCTTC.

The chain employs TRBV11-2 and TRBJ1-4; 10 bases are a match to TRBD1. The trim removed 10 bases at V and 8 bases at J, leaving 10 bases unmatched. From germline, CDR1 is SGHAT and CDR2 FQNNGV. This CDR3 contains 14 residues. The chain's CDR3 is CATRLGTGDEKLFF. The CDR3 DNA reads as TGTGCCACCCGACTCGGGACAGGGGACGAAAAACTGTTTTTT. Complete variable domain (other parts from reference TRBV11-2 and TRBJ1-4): EAGVAQSPRYKIIEKRQSVAFWCNPISGHATLYWYQQILGQGPKLLIQFQNNGVVDDSQLPKDRFSAERLKGVDSTLKIQPAKLEDSAVYLCATRLGTGDEKLFFGSGTQLSVL.

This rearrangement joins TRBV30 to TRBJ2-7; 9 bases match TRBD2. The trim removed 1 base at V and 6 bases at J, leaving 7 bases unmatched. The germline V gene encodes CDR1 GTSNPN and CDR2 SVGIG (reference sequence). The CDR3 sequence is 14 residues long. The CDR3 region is CAWSDEREEGEQYF. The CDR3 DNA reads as TGTGCCTGGAGTGATGAGCGGGAGGAGGGCGAGCAGTACTTC.

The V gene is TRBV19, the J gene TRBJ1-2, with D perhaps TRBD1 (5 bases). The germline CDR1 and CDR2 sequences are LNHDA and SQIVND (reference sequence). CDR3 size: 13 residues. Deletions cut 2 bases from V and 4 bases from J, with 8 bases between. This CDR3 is CASSIQGGYGYTF. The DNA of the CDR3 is TGTGCCAGTAGTATACAGGGTGGCTATGGCTACACCTTC.

Here the CDR3 DNA reads TGTGCCAGCAGCTATACTAGCGAGAGCTCCTACGAGCAGTACTTC. It yields the protein CASSYTSESSYEQYF. This sequence joins TRBV4-2 and TRBJ2-7; 7 positions match TRBD2. The germline CDR1 and CDR2 sequences are LGHNA and YNFKEQ. V trimming: 5 bases; J trimming: 0 bases; junction bases outside the gene matches: 7. CDR3 length: 15 amino acids.

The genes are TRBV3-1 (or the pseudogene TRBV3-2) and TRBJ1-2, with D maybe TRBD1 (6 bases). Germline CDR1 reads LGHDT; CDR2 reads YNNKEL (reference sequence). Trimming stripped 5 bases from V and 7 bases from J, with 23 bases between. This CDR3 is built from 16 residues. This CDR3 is CASSLFTPGVRGGYTF. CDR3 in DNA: TGTGCCAGCAGCTTATTTACGCCAGGGGTCCGAGGTGGCTACACCTTC.

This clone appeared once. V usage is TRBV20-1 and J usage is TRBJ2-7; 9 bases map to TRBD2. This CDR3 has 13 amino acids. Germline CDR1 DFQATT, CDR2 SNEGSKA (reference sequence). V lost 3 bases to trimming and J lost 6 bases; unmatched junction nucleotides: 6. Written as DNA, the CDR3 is TGCAGTGCTAGTATAGCGGGAGCGGGCGAGCAGTACTTC. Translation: CSASIAGAGEQYF.

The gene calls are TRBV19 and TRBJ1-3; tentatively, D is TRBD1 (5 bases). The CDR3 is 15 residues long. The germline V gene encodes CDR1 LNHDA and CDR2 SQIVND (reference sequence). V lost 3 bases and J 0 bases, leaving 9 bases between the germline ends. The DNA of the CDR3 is TGTGCCAGTAGTATCGGGGGGACCTCTGGAAACACCATATATTTT. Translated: CASSIGGTSGNTIYF.

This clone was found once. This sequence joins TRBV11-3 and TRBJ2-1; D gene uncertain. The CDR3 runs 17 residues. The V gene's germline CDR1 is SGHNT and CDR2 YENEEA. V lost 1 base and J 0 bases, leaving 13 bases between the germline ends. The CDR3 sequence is CASSLGQVASSYNEQFF. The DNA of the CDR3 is TGTGCCAGCAGCTTAGGACAAGTTGCAAGCTCCTACAATGAGCAGTTCTTC.

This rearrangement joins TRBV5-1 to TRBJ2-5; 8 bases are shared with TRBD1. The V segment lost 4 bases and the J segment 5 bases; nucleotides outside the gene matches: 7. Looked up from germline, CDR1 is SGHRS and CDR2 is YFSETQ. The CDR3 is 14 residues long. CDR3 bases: TGCGCCAGCAGCCCCCGGACAGGGTGGGAGACCCAGTACTTC. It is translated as CASSPRTGWETQYF.

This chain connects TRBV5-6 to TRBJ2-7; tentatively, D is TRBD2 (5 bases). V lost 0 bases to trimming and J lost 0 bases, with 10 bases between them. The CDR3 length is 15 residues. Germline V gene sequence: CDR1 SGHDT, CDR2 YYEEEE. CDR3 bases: TGTGCCAGCAGCTTGGGTAGGACTTACTCCTACGAGCAGTACTTC. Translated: CASSLGRTYSYEQYF.

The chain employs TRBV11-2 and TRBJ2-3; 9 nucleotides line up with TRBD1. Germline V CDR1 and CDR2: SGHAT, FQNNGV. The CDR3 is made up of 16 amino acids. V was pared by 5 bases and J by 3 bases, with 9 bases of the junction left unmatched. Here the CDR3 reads CASSQQGTGFTDTQYF. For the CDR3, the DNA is TGTGCCAGCAGCCAACAAGGGACAGGGTTTACAGATACGCAGTATTTT.

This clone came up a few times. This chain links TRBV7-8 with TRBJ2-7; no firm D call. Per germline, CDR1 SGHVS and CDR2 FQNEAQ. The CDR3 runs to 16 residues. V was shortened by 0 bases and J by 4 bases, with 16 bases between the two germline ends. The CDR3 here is CASSLAFTASKYEQYF. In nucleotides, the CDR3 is TGTGCCAGCAGCTTAGCTTTTACGGCTAGTAAGTACGAGCAGTACTTC.

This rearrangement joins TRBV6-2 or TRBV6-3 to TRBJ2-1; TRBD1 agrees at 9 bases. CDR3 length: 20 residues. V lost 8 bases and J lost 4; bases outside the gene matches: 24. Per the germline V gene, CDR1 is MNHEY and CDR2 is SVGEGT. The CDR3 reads CASCPTGQGITRVRYNEQFF. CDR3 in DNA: TGTGCCAGCTGCCCCACCGGACAGGGGATAACAAGAGTTCGATACAATGAGCAGTTCTTC.

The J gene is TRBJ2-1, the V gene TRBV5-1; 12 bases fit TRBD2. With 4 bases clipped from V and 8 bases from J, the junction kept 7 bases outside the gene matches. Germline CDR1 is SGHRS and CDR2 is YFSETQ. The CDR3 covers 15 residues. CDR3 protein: CASSQTSGRRDEQFF. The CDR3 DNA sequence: TGCGCCAGCAGCCAGACTAGCGGGAGAAGGGATGAGCAGTTCTTC. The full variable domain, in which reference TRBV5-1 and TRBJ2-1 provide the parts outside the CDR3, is KAGVTQTPRYLIKTRGQQVTLSCSPISGHRSVSWYQQTPGQGLQFLFEYFSETQRNKGNFPGRFSGRQFSNSRSEMNVSTLELGDSALYLCASSQTSGRRDEQFFGPGTRLTVL.

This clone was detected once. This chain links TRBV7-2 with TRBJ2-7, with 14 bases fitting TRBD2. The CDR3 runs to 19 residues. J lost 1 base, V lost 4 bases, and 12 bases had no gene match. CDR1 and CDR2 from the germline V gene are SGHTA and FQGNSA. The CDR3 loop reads CASSSPPGLAGVPSYEQYF. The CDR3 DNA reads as TGTGCCAGCAGCTCTCCTCCGGGACTAGCGGGAGTTCCGTCCTACGAGCAGTACTTC.

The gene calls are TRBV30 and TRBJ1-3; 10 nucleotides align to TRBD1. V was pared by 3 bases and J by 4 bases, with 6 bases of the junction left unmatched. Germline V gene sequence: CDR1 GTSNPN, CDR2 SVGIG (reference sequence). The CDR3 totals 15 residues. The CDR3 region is CAWSGDRGAGNTIYF. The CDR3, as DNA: TGTGCCTGGAGCGGGGACAGGGGCGCGGGAAACACCATATATTTT.

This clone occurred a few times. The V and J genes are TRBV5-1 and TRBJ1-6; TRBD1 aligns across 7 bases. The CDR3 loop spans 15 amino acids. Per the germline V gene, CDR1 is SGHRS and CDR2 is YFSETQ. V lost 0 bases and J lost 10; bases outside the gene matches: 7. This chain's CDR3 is CASSLDAGQRSPLHF. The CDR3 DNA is TGCGCCAGCAGCTTGGACGCGGGACAGAGATCACCCCTCCACTTT.

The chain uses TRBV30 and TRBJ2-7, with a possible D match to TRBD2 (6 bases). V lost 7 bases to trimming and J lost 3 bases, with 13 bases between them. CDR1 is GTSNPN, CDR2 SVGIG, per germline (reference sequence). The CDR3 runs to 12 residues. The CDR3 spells CASRKGLYEQYF. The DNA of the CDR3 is TGTGCCTCCCGGAAGGGACTCTACGAGCAGTACTTC.